This TCR beta chain was identified during a study of cytomegalovirus exposure and HLA in healthy donors. General observations from the study: When analyzed later, the rates of TCR association showed variation by HLA locus, with DRB1 the most and HLA-C the fewest.

Remarks on this clone: Antigen specificity is unknown.

PCR employed 60 Vbeta and 13 Jbeta primers. Generated by immunoSEQ multiplex PCR, the TCRdb table keeps only in-frame clones and is missing some. Here the sample spans some 120,000 clones, around 85% being singletons. CDR3 length: 13 amino acids. Between the trimmed V and J ends, which lost 0 bases and 8 bases, there was a span of 11 bases. Germline lookup yields CDR1 SGDLS and CDR2 YYNGEE. This TCR derives from a man between 18 and 35 years old in good health and CMV-seropositive. Sequencing was performed on PBMCs. This rearrangement joins TRBV9 to TRBJ1-2; D unresolved. This chain's CDR3 is CASSVAGGGGYTF. The DNA for the CDR3 is TGTGCCAGCAGCGTAGCTGGTGGCGGAGGCTACACCTTC.